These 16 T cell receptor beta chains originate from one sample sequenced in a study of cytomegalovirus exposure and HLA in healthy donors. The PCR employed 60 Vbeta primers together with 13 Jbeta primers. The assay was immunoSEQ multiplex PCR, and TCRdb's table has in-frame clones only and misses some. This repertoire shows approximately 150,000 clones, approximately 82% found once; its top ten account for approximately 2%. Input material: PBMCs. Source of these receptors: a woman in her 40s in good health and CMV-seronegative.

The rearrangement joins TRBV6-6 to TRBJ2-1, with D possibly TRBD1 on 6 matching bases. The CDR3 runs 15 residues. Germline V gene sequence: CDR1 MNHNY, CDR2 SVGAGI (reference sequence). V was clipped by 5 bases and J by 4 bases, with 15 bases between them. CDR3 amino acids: CASSRRDTIYNEQFF. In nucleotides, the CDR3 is TGTGCCAGCAGTCGCCGGGACACAATATACAATGAGCAGTTCTTC.

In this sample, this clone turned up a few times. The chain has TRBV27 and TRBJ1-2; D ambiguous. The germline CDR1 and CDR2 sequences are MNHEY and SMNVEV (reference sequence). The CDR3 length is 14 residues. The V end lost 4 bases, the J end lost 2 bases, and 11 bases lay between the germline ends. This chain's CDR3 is CASSSDIMNYGYTF. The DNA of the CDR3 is TGTGCCAGCAGTTCCGACATTATGAACTATGGCTACACCTTC.

The CDR3 protein is CASSYSETPNYGYTF. In DNA, the CDR3 is TGTGCCAGCAGTTACTCCGAGACACCTAACTATGGCTACACCTTC. This sequence joins TRBV6-5 and TRBJ1-2; D is unclear. Trimming stripped 0 bases from V and 0 bases from J, with 8 bases between. The CDR3 totals 15 residues. CDR1 is MNHEY, CDR2 SVGAGI, per germline.

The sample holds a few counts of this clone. CDR3 nucleotide sequence: TGTGCCAGCAGCAAAGGACTAGCGGGAATGGGTGAGCAGTTCTTC. As protein: CASSKGLAGMGEQFF. V gene TRBV7-9 combines with J gene TRBJ2-1; 12 bases map to TRBD2. Per germline, CDR1 SEHNR and CDR2 FQNEAQ (reference sequence). The CDR3 runs to 15 residues. V was clipped by 5 bases and J by 9 bases; unmatched bases: 8.

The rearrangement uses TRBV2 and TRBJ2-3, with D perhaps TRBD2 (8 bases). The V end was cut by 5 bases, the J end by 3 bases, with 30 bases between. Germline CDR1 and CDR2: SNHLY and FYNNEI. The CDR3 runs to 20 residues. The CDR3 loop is CASSLNRDRLAGRRTDTQYF. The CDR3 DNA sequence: TGTGCCAGCAGTCTAAACCGGGACAGATTAGCGGGGCGAAGGACAGATACGCAGTATTTT.

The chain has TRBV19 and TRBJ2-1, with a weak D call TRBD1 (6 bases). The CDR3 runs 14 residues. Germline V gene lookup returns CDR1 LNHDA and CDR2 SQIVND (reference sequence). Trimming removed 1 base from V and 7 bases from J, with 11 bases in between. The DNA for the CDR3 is TGTGCCAGTAGTATAGTAGCAGGGGTGAATGAGCAGTTCTTC. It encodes CASSIVAGVNEQFF.

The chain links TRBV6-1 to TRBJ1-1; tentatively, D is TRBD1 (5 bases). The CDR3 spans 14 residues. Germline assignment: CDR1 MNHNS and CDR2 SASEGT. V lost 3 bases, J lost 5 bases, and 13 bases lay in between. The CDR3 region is CASSDGGGVTEAFF. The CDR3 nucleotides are TGTGCCAGCAGTGATGGGGGGGGTGTAACTGAAGCTTTCTTT.

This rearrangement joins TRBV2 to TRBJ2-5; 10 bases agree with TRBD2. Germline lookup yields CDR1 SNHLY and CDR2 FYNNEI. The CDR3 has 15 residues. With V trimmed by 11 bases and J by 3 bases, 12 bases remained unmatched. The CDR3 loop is CAGAGWTSGEETQYF. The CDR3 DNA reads TGTGCCGGGGCCGGGTGGACTAGCGGTGAAGAGACCCAGTACTTC. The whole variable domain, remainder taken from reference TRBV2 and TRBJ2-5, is EPEVTQTPSHQVTQMGQEVILRCVPISNHLYFYWYRQILGQKVEFLVSFYNNEISEKSEIFDDQFSVERPDGSNFTLKIRSTKLEDSAMYFCAGAGWTSGEETQYFGPGTRLLVL.

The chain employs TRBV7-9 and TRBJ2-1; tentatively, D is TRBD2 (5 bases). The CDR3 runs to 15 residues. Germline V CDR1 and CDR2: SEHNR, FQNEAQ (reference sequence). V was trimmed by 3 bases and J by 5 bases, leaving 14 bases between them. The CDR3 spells CASSFLGLLHNEQFF. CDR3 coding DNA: TGTGCCAGCAGCTTTCTAGGACTTCTCCACAATGAGCAGTTCTTC.

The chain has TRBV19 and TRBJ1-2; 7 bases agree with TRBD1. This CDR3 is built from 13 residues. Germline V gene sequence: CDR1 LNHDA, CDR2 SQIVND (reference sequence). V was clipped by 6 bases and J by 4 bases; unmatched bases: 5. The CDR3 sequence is CASSPGTVYGYTF. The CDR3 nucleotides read TGTGCCAGTAGCCCCGGGACAGTCTATGGCTACACCTTC. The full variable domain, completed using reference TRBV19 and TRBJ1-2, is DGGITQSPKYLFRKEGQNVTLSCEQNLNHDAMYWYRQDPGQGLRLIYYSQIVNDFQKGDIAEGYSVSREKKESFPLTVTSAQKNPTAFYLCASSPGTVYGYTFGSGTRLTVV.

CDR3 sequence reads: CASSWKSGAATYEQYF. The CDR3 DNA follows: TGTGCCAGCAGTTGGAAATCAGGGGCTGCCACCTACGAGCAGTACTTC. The rearrangement joins TRBV28 to TRBJ2-7; D is perhaps TRBD1 (6 bases). This CDR3 region has 16 residues. Trimming took off 4 bases at V and 2 bases at J, with 18 bases between the two ends. Germline assignment: CDR1 MDHEN and CDR2 SYDVKM.

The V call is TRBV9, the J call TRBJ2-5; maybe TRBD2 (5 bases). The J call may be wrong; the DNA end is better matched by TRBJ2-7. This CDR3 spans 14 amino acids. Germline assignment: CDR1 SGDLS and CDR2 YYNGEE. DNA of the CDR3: TGTGCCAGCAGCGCCCGGGGAGCGTCCCACGAGCAGTACTTC. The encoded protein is CASSARGASHEQYF.

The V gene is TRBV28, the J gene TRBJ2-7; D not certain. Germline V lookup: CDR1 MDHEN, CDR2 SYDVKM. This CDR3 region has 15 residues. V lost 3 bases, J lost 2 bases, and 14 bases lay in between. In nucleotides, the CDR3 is TGTGCCAGCAGTTTGGGCAGTCCCTTAACCTACGAGCAGTACTTC. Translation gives CASSLGSPLTYEQYF.

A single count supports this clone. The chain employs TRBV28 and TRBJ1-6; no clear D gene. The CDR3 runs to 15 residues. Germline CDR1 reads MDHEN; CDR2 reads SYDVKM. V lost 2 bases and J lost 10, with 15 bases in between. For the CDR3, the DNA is TGTGCCAGCAGTTTAATCCCCAGTGGGGAGTCACCCCTCCACTTT. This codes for CASSLIPSGESPLHF.

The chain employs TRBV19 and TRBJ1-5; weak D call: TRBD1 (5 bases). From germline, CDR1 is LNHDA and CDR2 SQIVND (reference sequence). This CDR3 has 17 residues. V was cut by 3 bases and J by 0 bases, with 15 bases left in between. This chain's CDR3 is CASSIDRGGDSNQPQHF. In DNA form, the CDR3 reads TGTGCCAGTAGTATTGATAGGGGTGGGGATAGCAATCAGCCCCAGCATTTT.

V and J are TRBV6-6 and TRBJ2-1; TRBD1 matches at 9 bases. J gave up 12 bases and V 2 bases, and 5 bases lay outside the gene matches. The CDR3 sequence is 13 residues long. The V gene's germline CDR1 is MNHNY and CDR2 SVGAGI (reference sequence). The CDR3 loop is CASSYTGQGWQFF. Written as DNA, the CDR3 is TGTGCCAGCAGTTACACGGGACAGGGCTGGCAGTTCTTC.